These T cell receptor beta chains were read from a single sample in a study of shared T cell receptors in the human thymus. Profiling relied on immunoSEQ multiplex PCR, and the TCRdb table lists in-frame clones only, not all of them. The data hold over 450,000 clones, with about 80% observed a single time. The data were also submitted as part of a second study, on human thymus T cells.

The source material was thymocytes. The receptor set was obtained from a boy under two years old with a congenital heart defect. Each CDR3 is given with its conserved first and last residue. D genes are given only for firm matches. Size tells how often a clone was seen (once, few, many) or the class of an expanded clone, and some rows leave it out.

len	j_gene	d_gene	v_gene	abundance	CDR3aa	CDR3nt
15	TRBJ2-3	TRBD2	TRBV4-3	NA	CASSQASGTADTQYF	TGCGCCAGCAGCCAGGCTAGCGGGACCGCAGATACGCAGTATTTT
17	TRBJ1-4	TRBD1	TRBV4-3	few	CASSQEPSVRGRSKLFF	TGCGCCAGCAGCCAAGAGCCCAGTGTCAGGGGGCGGTCAAAACTGTTTTTT
14	TRBJ2-7	TRBD2	TRBV19	few	CASSATSGAYEQYF	TGTGCCAGTAGTGCGACTAGCGGCGCCTACGAGCAGTACTTC
12	TRBJ1-2	NA	TRBV7-9	NA	CASSLKGDGYTF	TGTGCCAGCAGCTTGAAGGGAGATGGCTACACCTTC
17	TRBJ2-1	NA	TRBV6-1	NA	CASSELAGPSSYNEQFF	TGTGCCAGCAGTGAATTGGCAGGTCCGAGCTCCTACAATGAGCAGTTCTTC
17	TRBJ2-1	TRBD2	TRBV5-1	NA	CASSQPRIAGAGDEQFF	TGCGCCAGCAGCCAGCCCCGGATAGCGGGAGCCGGGGATGAGCAGTTCTTC
20	TRBJ1-5	TRBD1	TRBV2	NA	CASSEALLGQGLGAGQPQHF	TGTGCCAGCAGTGAAGCGCTTTTGGGACAGGGTTTGGGAGCGGGTCAGCCCCAGCATTTT
15	TRBJ1-1	NA	TRBV12-5	NA	CASGPYREGNTEAFF	TGTGCTAGTGGTCCATACAGGGAGGGAAACACTGAAGCTTTCTTT
16	TRBJ2-3	NA	TRBV25-1	NA	CASSESHRDSTDTQYF	TGTGCCAGCAGTGAATCACACAGGGACAGCACAGATACGCAGTATTTT
12	TRBJ1-1	NA	TRBV11-1	NA	CASSPKQGGPFF	TGTGCCAGCAGCCCAAAACAGGGCGGGCCTTTCTTT
16	TRBJ2-2	TRBD1	TRBV18	NA	CASSPPVQGATGELFF	TGTGCCAGCTCACCACCGGTTCAGGGGGCCACCGGGGAGCTGTTTTTT
18	TRBJ2-4	TRBD2	TRBV12-5	NA	CASGLSSLAGENKNIQYF	TGTGCTAGTGGTTTGAGCTCTCTAGCGGGAGAAAATAAAAACATTCAGTACTTC
13	TRBJ2-7	TRBD1	TRBV27	NA	CASSRQGTYEQYF	TGTGCCAGCAGTAGACAGGGAACCTACGAGCAGTACTTC
15	TRBJ2-7	NA	TRBV4-3	NA	CASSQDGGHPYEQYF	TGCGCCAGCAGCCAAGATGGGGGACACCCCTACGAGCAGTACTTC
13	TRBJ2-2	NA	TRBV5-5	NA	CASDAGETGELFF	TGTGCCAGCGACGCAGGGGAGACCGGGGAGCTGTTTTTT
19	TRBJ2-2	NA	TRBV28	NA	CASSLGLGLKDLNTGELFF	TGTGCCAGCAGTTTGGGACTCGGGTTGAAGGACCTAAACACCGGGGAGCTGTTTTTT
14	TRBJ2-7	NA	TRBV6-4	NA	CAGRGRVFSYEQYF	TGTGCCGGGAGGGGGAGGGTGTTCTCCTACGAGCAGTACTTC
15	TRBJ2-5	TRBD2	TRBV6-1	NA	CASLRGLAVQETQYF	TGTGCCAGCTTGAGGGGACTAGCGGTTCAAGAGACCCAGTACTTC
16	TRBJ2-7	TRBD2	TRBV7-2	NA	CASSPPRLAGPGEQYF	TGTGCCAGCAGCCCCCCCCGACTAGCGGGACCAGGGGAGCAGTACTTC
16	TRBJ2-3	TRBD2	TRBV5-1	NA	CASSLGLAGGADTQYF	TGCGCCAGCAGCTTGGGACTAGCGGGAGGGGCAGATACGCAGTATTTT
13	TRBJ1-2	NA	TRBV6-1	NA	CASSATGNYGYTF	TGTGCCAGCAGTGCGACAGGCAACTATGGCTACACCTTC
17	TRBJ2-3	NA	TRBV7-2	NA	CASSLREGAGRTDTQYF	TGTGCCAGCAGCTTAAGAGAAGGGGCGGGACGCACAGATACGCAGTATTTT
15	TRBJ2-7	TRBD2	TRBV9	NA	CASSVGGGEGYEQYF	TGTGCCAGCAGCGTAGGTGGGGGGGAGGGCTACGAGCAGTACTTC
14	TRBJ2-1	NA	TRBV27	NA	CASSLQRINNEQFF	TGTGCCAGCAGTTTACAGAGGATAAACAATGAGCAGTTCTTC
16	TRBJ2-1	TRBD2	TRBV4-1	NA	CASSQEISGRLQEQFF	TGCGCCAGCAGCCAAGAAATAAGCGGGAGACTTCAGGAGCAGTTCTTC
15	TRBJ2-5	NA	TRBV2	NA	CASSEALGAQETQYF	TGTGCCAGCAGTGAAGCGCTGGGGGCCCAAGAGACCCAGTACTTC
16	TRBJ1-4	NA	TRBV21-1	few	CASSKAEPGGSEKLFF	TGTGCCAGCAGCAAAGCCGAGCCAGGGGGCTCAGAAAAACTGTTTTTT
17	TRBJ2-1	TRBD2	TRBV7-3	NA	CASSPQAGGPTYNEQFF	TGTGCCAGCAGCCCCCAAGCGGGAGGGCCAACCTACAATGAGCAGTTCTTC
15	TRBJ1-5	TRBD1	TRBV27	few	CASGSDRGNNQPQHF	TGTGCCAGCGGATCGGACAGGGGCAACAATCAGCCCCAGCATTTT
14	TRBJ1-1	NA	TRBV14	NA	CASSQRAGLSEAFF	TGTGCCAGCAGCCAACGGGCAGGGTTGTCTGAAGCTTTCTTT
16	TRBJ2-2	TRBD2	TRBV10-1	NA	CASSTWREGPAGELFF	TGCGCCAGCAGTACCTGGCGGGAGGGCCCCGCCGGGGAGCTGTTTTTT
15	TRBJ2-1	NA	TRBV10-1	NA	CASSDAPSSYNEQFF	TGCGCCAGCAGTGATGCGCCGAGCTCCTACAATGAGCAGTTCTTC
14	TRBJ2-4	TRBD2	TRBV27	NA	CARTGGLAKNIQYF	TGTGCCAGAACGGGAGGGCTAGCCAAAAACATTCAGTACTTC
15	TRBJ1-2	TRBD1	TRBV6-6	NA	CASSSTGASPYGYTF	TGTGCCAGCAGCTCCACAGGGGCCTCCCCATATGGCTACACCTTC
11	TRBJ2-1	NA	TRBV7-9	NA	CASSLTASAIF	TGTGCCAGCAGCTTAACGGCTAGCGCTATCTTC
15	TRBJ2-3	TRBD2	TRBV29-1	NA	CSAPVGAASGREQYF	TGCAGCGCCCCCGTGGGGGCGGCTAGCGGGAGGGAGCAGTATTTT
14	TRBJ2-7	TRBD1	TRBV27	NA	CASSKGTVSYEQYF	TGTGCCAGCAGTAAGGGGACAGTCTCCTACGAGCAGTACTTC
17	TRBJ2-3	NA	TRBV28	NA	CASSLPSSVISTDTQYF	TGTGCCAGCAGTCTCCCCTCTAGCGTCATCAGCACAGATACGCAGTATTTT
15	TRBJ1-5	NA	TRBV19	NA	CASSRRGPSNQPQHF	TGTGCCAGTAGTCGCAGGGGCCCAAGCAATCAGCCCCAGCATTTT
16	TRBJ2-1	TRBD2	TRBV30	few	CAWRQGSGSSYNEQFF	TGTGCCTGGAGACAGGGCAGCGGGAGTTCCTACAATGAGCAGTTCTTC
13	TRBJ2-1	TRBD1	TRBV11-2	NA	CASRSAGDRPAFF	TGTGCCAGCAGGTCGGCAGGGGACAGACCAGCGTTCTTC
16	TRBJ2-7	NA	TRBV27	NA	CASSSHIPDGAYEQYF	TGTGCCAGCAGCTCCCATATACCAGACGGGGCCTACGAGCAGTACTTC
16	TRBJ1-3	NA	TRBV7-9	NA	CASSLYEGGLGNTIYF	TGTGCCAGCAGCTTATACGAGGGCGGTTTGGGAAACACCATATATTTT
15	TRBJ2-3	TRBD1	TRBV29-1	NA	CSAVGQGKTTDTQYF	TGCAGCGCAGTCGGACAGGGAAAGACTACAGATACGCAGTATTTT
18	TRBJ2-7	NA	TRBV27	NA	CASSSAPVGLLPSYEQYF	TGTGCCAGCAGTTCAGCACCCGTCGGACTTCTTCCATCCTACGAGCAGTACTTC
15	TRBJ2-1	TRBD2	TRBV4-3	NA	CASSPTSGRSNEQFF	TGCGCCAGCAGCCCCACTAGCGGGAGATCTAATGAGCAGTTCTTC
17	TRBJ1-5	NA	TRBV12-5	NA	CASGLVIAEEGLQPQHF	TGTGCTAGTGGTTTGGTAATAGCCGAGGAGGGGTTGCAGCCCCAGCATTTT
13	TRBJ2-7	NA	TRBV10-3	NA	CATSDWRDVEQYF	TGTGCCACTTCCGACTGGCGGGACGTCGAGCAGTACTTC
15	TRBJ1-4	TRBD1	TRBV19	few	CASSSSGGTKEKLFF	TGTGCCAGTAGTAGCTCAGGGGGGACAAAGGAAAAACTGTTTTTT